The 3 T cell receptor beta chains in this list originate from one sample, sequenced in a study of cytomegalovirus exposure and HLA in healthy donors. Amplification used 60 Vbeta primers and 13 Jbeta primers. Produced via immunoSEQ multiplex PCR; TCRdb's table is partial and in-frame only. The table has approximately 95,000 clones, around four fifths seen once. Sample: PBMCs. These TCRs come from a woman between 40 and 50 years old in good health and CMV-seropositive.

The rearrangement joins TRBV2 to TRBJ2-5; D is perhaps TRBD1 (6 bases). V was shortened by 8 bases and J by 3 bases, with 13 bases between the two germline ends. Germline assignment: CDR1 SNHLY and CDR2 FYNNEI. The CDR3 covers 13 residues. Here the CDR3 DNA reads TGTGCCAGCTCCTCAGGGGACAAAGAGACCCAGTACTTC. Translated: CASSSGDKETQYF. Complete variable domain (other parts from reference TRBV2 and TRBJ2-5): EPEVTQTPSHQVTQMGQEVILRCVPISNHLYFYWYRQILGQKVEFLVSFYNNEISEKSEIFDDQFSVERPDGSNFTLKIRSTKLEDSAMYFCASSSGDKETQYFGPGTRLLVL.

V gene TRBV5-1 combines with J gene TRBJ2-3; 9 nucleotides match TRBD2. Germline CDR1 and CDR2: SGHRS and YFSETQ. J gave up 6 bases and V 3 bases, and 8 bases lay outside the gene matches. The CDR3 length is 15 residues. CDR3 nucleotides: TGCGCCAGCAGCTCCCCAGCGGGAGGACTTGATACGCAGTATTTT. Amino acids: CASSSPAGGLDTQYF.

The CDR3 here is CASSLGVAGGREQYF. CDR3 nucleotides: TGTGCCAGCAGCTTAGGTGTAGCGGGAGGGCGCGAGCAGTACTTC. The gene calls are TRBV7-2 and TRBJ2-7, with TRBD2 identical over 11 bases. The ends lost 1 base at V and 6 bases at J; junction bases unmatched: 5. The CDR3 spans 15 residues. CDR1 is SGHTA and CDR2 is FQGNSA in the germline V gene.